This TCR beta chain was identified in a study of T-cell memory formation after mild COVID-19. For the study at large: The two donors had largely donor-specific TCR clusters. Regarding the study as a whole: Pre-infection memory contained some responding clones, which suggested that cross-reactive memory had joined.

Sample barcodes and UMIs were carried by the TCR alpha and TCR beta cDNA libraries that 5'RACE generated with constant-segment primers. One entry per CDR3 protein results from TCRdb running MiXCR on the 5' RACE reads. The sample holds about 620,000 distinct CDR3 sequences, about a sixth seen once. Remarks on this clonotype: Its specificity is unknown.

Between the trimmed V and J ends, which lost 2 bases and 7 bases, there was a span of 18 bases. This CDR3 has 17 amino acids. CDR1 and CDR2 (germline): SGHNT, YENEEA. The J gene is TRBJ1-6, the V gene TRBV11-3; D is possibly TRBD1 (6 bases). The sequenced sample was PBMCs or a T cell subset sorted from them (not recorded which). This receptor was taken from an adult woman who had mild COVID-19 (a few samples of this study predate the infection). Cell type and time point are not known. CDR3 in amino acids: CASSLTRPDRLNSPLHF. The CDR3 DNA is TGTGCCAGCAGCTTAACCCGGCCGGACAGACTGAATTCACCCCTCCACTTT. Based on the CDR3 plus reference TRBV11-3 and TRBJ1-6, the full variable domain is EAGVVQSPRYKIIEKKQPVAFWCNPISGHNTLYWYLQNLGQGPELLIRYENEEAVDDSQLPKDRFSAERLKGVDSTLKIQPAELGDSAVYLCASSLTRPDRLNSPLHFGNGTRLTVT.